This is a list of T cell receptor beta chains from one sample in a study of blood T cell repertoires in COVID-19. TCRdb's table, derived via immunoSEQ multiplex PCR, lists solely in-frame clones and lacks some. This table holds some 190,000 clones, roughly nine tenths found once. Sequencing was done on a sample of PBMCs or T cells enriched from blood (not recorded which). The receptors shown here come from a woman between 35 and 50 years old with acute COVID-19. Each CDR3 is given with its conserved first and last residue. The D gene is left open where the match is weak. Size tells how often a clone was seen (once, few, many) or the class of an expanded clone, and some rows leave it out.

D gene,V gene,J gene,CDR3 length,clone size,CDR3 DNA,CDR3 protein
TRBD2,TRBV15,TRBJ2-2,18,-,TGTGCCACCAGCAGAGAGTCCTTAGCGGGACCGAACACCGGGGAGCTGTTTTTT,CATSRESLAGPNTGELFF
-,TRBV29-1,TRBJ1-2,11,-,TGCAGCGTTACTCCCGGCTATGGCTACACCTTC,CSVTPGYGYTF
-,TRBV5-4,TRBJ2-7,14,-,TGTGCCAGCAGCTTGGCCTCAGGTCTGAGCGAGCAGTACTTC,CASSLASGLSEQYF
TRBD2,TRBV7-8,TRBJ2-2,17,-,TGTGCCAGCAGCTTAGTCCGACTAGCGGGAGGGCCCGGGGAGCTGTTTTTT,CASSLVRLAGGPGELFF
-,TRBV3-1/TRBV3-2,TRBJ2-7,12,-,TGTGCCAGCACCCAATTAGGGGACGAGCAGTACTTC,CASTQLGDEQYF
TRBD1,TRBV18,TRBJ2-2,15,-,TGTGCCAGCTCGCCCGGGACAGCTCCCACCGGGGAGCTGTTTTTT,CASSPGTAPTGELFF
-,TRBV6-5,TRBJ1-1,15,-,TGTGCCAGCAGTTACTCTAGCGGGGAAGTGACTGAAGCTTTCTTT,CASSYSSGEVTEAFF
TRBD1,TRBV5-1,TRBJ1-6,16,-,TGCGCCAGCAGCCCACGGACAGGGGGTGATAATTCACCCCTCCACTTT,CASSPRTGGDNSPLHF
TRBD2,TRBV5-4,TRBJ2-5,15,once,TGTGCCAGCAGCTTGGACGGTCTGGAGCGGGGATCCCAGTACTTC,CASSLDGLERGSQYF
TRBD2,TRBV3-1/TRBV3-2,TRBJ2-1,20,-,TGTGCCAGCAGCCAAGAGTTTGGTGTGTGGTCCTTGCGGGAGACGAATGAGCAGTTCTTC,CASSQEFGVWSLRETNEQFF
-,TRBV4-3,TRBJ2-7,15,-,TGCGCCAGCAGCCAAGACAGGGGCGTCTCCTACGAGCAGTACTTC,CASSQDRGVSYEQYF
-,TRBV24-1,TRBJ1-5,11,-,TGTGCCGAGGGGGAGAATCAGCCCCAGCATTTT,CAEGENQPQHF
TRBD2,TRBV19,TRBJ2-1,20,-,TGTGCCAGTAGTCCCGGACCGGGACTAGCGGGGCTGCGGTCCTACAATGAGCAGTTCTTC,CASSPGPGLAGLRSYNEQFF
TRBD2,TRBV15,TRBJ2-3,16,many,TGTGCCACCAGCAGAGATCGAACGGGAGGACCAGATACGCAGTATTTT,CATSRDRTGGPDTQYF
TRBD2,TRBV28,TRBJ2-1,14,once,TGTGCCAGCAAGGGCGGGAGCTCCTACAATGAGCAGTTCTTC,CASKGGSSYNEQFF
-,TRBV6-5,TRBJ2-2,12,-,TGTGCCAGTAGCCCGGGCACCGGGGAGCTGTTTTTT,CASSPGTGELFF
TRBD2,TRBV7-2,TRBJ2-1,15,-,TGTGCCAGCAGCTTAGTAGGACTAGCGGGAAGGGATGAGTTCTTC,CASSLVGLAGRDEFF
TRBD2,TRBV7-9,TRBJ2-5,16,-,TGTGCCAGCAGCCTCCGACTAGCGGGGTACCAAGAGACCCAGTACTTC,CASSLRLAGYQETQYF
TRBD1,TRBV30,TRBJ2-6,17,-,TGTGCCTGGAGGAGTGCGACAGGGGTTTCAGGGGCCAACGTCCTGACTTTC,CAWRSATGVSGANVLTF
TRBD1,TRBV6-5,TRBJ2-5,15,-,TGTGCCAGCAGTTGGGACAGGGGGGCCCAAGAGACCCAGTACTTC,CASSWDRGAQETQYF
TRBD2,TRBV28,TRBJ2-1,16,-,TGTGCCAGCACCCCTTTGGGACTAGCGGACTACAATGAGCAGTTCTTC,CASTPLGLADYNEQFF
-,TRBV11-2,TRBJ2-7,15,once,TGTGCCAGCAGCTTAGTGGGCGGGTCCTCCTACGAGCAGTACTTC,CASSLVGGSSYEQYF
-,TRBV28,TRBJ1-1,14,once,TGTGCCAGCAGTCAGCGACGGAGGAACACTGAAGCTTTCTTT,CASSQRRRNTEAFF
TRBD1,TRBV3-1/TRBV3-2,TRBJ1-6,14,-,TGTGCCAGCAGCCAAGGGCAGGGGGGTTCACCCCTCCACTTT,CASSQGQGGSPLHF
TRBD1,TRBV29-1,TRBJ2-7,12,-,TGCAGTTACAGGGGAAGCTCCTACGAGCAGTACTTC,CSYRGSSYEQYF
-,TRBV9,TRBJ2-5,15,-,TGTGCCAGCAGCGTCGCGGAGGGGTTTTTGGAGACCCAGTACTTC,CASSVAEGFLETQYF
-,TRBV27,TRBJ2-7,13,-,TGTGCCAGCAGTTTAACACAGGGCTACGAGCAGTACTTC,CASSLTQGYEQYF
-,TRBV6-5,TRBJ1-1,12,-,TGTGCCAGCAGCGCCGGGTGGAATGAAGCTTTCTTT,CASSAGWNEAFF
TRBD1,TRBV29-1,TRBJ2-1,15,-,TGCAGCGTTGAAGTGTCCAGGGGGCAATACAATGAGCAGTTCTTC,CSVEVSRGQYNEQFF
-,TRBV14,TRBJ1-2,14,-,TGTGCCAGCAGCCCTCGACAGGCCATCTATGGCTACACCTTC,CASSPRQAIYGYTF
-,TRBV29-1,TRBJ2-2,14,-,TGCAGCGCGGAGCGGGCCGGGGCCCCCGGGGAGCTGTTTTTT,CSAERAGAPGELFF
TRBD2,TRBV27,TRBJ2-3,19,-,TGTGCCAGCAGCCGAAGGGGACAACTAGCGGGGGGGAAGGGAGATACGCAGTATTTT,CASSRRGQLAGGKGDTQYF
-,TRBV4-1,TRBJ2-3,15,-,TGCGCCAGCAGCCAAGAGTGGAGAAGCACAGATACGCAGTATTTT,CASSQEWRSTDTQYF
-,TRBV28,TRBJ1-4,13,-,TGTGCCAGCAGTTTCCTTCAGAATGAAAAACTGTTTTTT,CASSFLQNEKLFF
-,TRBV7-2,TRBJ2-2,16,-,TGTGCCAGCAGCTTAGGCTCGGGAGCCAACACCGGGGAGCTGTTTTTT,CASSLGSGANTGELFF
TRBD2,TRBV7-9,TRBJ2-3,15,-,TGTGCCAGCAGCAAGACTAGCGGCAGCACAGATACGCAGTATTTT,CASSKTSGSTDTQYF
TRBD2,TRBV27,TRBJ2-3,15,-,TGTGCCAGCACAAGACTAGCGGGGGGTGCAGATACGCAGTATTTT,CASTRLAGGADTQYF
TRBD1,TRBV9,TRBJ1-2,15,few,TGTGCCAGCAGCCCGGGCGGGGACAGGGGGTATGGCTACACCTTC,CASSPGGDRGYGYTF
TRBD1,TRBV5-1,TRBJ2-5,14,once,TGCGCCAGCAGCTCCGGACAGGGTACTGAGACCCAGTACTTC,CASSSGQGTETQYF
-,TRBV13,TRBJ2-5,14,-,TGTGCCAGCAGTTCTTACAAGCGGGAAGAGACCCAGTACTTC,CASSSYKREETQYF
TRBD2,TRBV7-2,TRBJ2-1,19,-,TGTGCCAGCAGCTTAATAGGGGGGACTAGCGGGAGGCGATACAATGAGCAGTTCTTC,CASSLIGGTSGRRYNEQFF
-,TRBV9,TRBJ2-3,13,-,TGTGCCAGCAGCACACAGGGCACAGATACGCAGTATTTT,CASSTQGTDTQYF
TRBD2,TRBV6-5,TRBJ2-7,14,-,TGTGCCAGCAGGCTGGCGGGAGGGCCCCACGAGCAGTACTTC,CASRLAGGPHEQYF